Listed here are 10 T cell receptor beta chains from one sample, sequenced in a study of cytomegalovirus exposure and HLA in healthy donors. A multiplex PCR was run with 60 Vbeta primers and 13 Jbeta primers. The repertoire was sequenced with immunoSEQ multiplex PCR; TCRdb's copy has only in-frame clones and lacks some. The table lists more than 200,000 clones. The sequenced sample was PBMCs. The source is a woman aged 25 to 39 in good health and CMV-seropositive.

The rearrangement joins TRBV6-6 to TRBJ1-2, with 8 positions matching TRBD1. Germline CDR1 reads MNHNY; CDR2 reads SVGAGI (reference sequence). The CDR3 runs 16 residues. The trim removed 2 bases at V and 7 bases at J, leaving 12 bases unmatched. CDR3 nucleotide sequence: TGTGCCAGCAGTTACGAAGGACAGGGAAGGGAGGGTGGCTACACCTTC. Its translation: CASSYEGQGREGGYTF.

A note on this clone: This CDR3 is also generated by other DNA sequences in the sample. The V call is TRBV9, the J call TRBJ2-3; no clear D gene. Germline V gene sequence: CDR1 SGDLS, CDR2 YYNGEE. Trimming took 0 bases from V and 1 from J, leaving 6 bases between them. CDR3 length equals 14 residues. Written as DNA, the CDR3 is TGTGCCAGCAGCGTAGCTTCAGGCACAGATACGCAGTATTTT. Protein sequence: CASSVASGTDTQYF.

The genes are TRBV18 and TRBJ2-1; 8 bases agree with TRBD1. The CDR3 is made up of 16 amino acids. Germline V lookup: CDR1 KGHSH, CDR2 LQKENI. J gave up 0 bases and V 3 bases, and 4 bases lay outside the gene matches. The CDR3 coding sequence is TGTGCCAGCTCACCGCGGACAGGGAGCTCCTACAATGAGCAGTTCTTC. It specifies CASSPRTGSSYNEQFF.

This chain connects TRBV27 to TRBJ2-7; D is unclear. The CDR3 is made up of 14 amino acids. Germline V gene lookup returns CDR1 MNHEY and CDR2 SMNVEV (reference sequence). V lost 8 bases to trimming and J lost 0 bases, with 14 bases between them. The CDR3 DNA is TGTGCCAGCTCTCCGACCCGGAGCTCCTACGAGCAGTACTTC. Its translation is CASSPTRSSYEQYF.

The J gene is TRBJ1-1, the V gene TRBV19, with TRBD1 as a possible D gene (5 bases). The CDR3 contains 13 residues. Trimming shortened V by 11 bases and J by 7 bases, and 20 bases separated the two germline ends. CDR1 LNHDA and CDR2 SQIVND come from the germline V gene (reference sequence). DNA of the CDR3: TGTGCCGTCGGCAGGGCAACGCAAAATGAAGCTTTCTTT. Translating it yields CAVGRATQNEAFF.

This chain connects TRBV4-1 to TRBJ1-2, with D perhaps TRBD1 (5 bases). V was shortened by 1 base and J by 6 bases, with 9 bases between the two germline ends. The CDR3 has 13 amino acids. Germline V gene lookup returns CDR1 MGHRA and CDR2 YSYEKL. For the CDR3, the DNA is TGCGCCAGCAGCCAAGGGGAAGGGGATGGCTACACCTTC. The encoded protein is CASSQGEGDGYTF.

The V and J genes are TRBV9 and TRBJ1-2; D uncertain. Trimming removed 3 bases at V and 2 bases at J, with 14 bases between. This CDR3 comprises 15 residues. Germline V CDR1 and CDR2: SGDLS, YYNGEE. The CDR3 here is CASSEGSSQNYGYTF. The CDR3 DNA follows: TGTGCCAGCAGCGAAGGGAGTTCGCAGAACTATGGCTACACCTTC.

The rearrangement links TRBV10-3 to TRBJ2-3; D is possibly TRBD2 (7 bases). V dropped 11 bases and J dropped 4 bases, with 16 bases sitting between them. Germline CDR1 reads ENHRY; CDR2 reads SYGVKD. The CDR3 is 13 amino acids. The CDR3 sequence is CASLGGGADTQYF. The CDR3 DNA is TGTGCCTCCTTGGGAGGGGGAGCAGATACGCAGTATTTT.

The CDR3 protein is CASSAPRQGFGTDTQYF. In DNA, the CDR3 is TGTGCCAGCAGTGCCCCGAGACAGGGGTTCGGCACAGATACGCAGTATTTT. The V and J genes are TRBV6-1 and TRBJ2-3; 8 nucleotides match TRBD1. CDR1 is MNHNS, CDR2 SASEGT, per germline. The V gene end was trimmed by 4 bases and the J gene end by 1 base; junction bases not matched to a gene: 10. CDR3 size: 17 residues.

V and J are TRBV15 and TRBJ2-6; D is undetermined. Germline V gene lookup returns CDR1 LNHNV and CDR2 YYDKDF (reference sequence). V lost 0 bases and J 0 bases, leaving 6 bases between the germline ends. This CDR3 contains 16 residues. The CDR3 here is CATSRDLGSGANVLTF. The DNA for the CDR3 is TGTGCCACCAGCAGAGATCTCGGCTCTGGGGCCAACGTCCTGACTTTC.